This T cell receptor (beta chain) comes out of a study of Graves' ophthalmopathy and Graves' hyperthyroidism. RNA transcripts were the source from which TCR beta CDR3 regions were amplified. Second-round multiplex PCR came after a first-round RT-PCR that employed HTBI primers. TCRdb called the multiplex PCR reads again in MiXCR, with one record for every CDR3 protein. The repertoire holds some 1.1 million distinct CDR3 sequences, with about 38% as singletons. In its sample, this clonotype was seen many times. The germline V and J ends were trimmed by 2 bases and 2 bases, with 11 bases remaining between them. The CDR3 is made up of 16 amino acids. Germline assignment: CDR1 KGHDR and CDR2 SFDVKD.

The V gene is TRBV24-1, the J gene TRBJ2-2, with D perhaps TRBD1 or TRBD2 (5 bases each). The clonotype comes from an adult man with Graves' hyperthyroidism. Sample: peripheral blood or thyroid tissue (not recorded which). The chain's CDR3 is CATSDSGLSNTGELFF. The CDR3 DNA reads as TGTGCCACCAGTGATTCGGGGCTGAGTAACACCGGGGAGCTGTTTTTT.